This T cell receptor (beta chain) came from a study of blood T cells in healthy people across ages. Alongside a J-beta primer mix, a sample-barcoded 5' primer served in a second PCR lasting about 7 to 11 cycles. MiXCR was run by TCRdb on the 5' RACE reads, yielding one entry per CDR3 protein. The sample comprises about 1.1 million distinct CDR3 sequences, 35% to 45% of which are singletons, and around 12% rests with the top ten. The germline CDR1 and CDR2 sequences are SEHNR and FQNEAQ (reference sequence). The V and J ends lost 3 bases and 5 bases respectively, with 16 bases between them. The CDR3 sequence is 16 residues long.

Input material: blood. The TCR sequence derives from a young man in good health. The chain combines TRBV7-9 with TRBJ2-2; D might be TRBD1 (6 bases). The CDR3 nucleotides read TGTGCCAGCAGCTTGACCATGGGGGCATGGACCGGGGAGCTGTTTTTT. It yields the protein CASSLTMGAWTGELFF.